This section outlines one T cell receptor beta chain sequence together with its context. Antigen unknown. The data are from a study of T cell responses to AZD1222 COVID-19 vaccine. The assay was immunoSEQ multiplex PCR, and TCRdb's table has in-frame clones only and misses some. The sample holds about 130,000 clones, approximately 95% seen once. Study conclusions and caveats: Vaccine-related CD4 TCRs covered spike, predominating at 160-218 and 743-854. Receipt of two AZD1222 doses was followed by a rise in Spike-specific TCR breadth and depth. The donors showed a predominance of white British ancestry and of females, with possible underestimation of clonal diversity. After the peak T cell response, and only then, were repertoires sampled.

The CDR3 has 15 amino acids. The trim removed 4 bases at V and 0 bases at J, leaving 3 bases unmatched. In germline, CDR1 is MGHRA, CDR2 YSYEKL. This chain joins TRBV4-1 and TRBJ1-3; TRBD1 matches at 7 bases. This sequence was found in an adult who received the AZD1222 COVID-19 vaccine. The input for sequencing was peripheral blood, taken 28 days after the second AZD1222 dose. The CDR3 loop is CASSPSGGSGNTIYF. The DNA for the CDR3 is TGCGCCAGCAGCCCATCAGGGGGCTCTGGAAACACCATATATTTT.